What follows describes a single T cell receptor (beta chain). Its antigen is as yet unknown. This sample was included in a study of shared clonotypes between healthy human individuals. Findings and limits, study-wide: Across subsets, estimated richness was generally greater for naive than for memory populations.

A CD45RA+ naive subset and a CD45RA-negative memory subset were split from CD4+ cells. Under the authors' procedure: Filtering of immunoSEQ junctional sequences could not match full-length read filtering. Using immunoSEQ multiplex PCR, the repertoire was profiled, and TCRdb retains in-frame clones only, with some absent. V and J calls plus clone size are reproduced from that table; the DNA served to infer D and trimming. This repertoire shows around 200,000 clones, 90% to 95% found once; its top ten account for 0.067%. The germline V gene encodes CDR1 MNHEY and CDR2 SVGAGI. Trimming took 0 bases from V and 2 from J, leaving 14 bases between them. The CDR3 spans 16 residues.

The receptor was isolated from a woman aged 30 to 39 in good health. Sequencing was carried out using naive CD4+ T cells sorted from blood. Subset noted: CD45RA+ positively selected. This sequence joins TRBV6-5 and TRBJ2-7, with D hard to call. In DNA, the CDR3 is TGTGCCAGCAGTTACTCCTTCTTGCCGGGCACCTACGAGCAGTACTTC. Protein product: CASSYSFLPGTYEQYF.